A single T cell receptor beta chain is shown here with its context. This clonotype was seen at least ten times. The specificity of this receptor is unknown. No base quality information exists; no much larger clone differs at one position. Bulk unsorted tissue served as the source for RNA extraction, and RNA quality was assessed using a NanoDrop ND-1000 and an Agilent 2100. The donors were newly diagnosed lung cancer patients admitted for thoracic surgery in China from August to November 2014 who had not received prior chemotherapy. Patients with previous radiotherapy or chemotherapy, or with another concurrent cancer, were excluded from the study. Surgical tissue pieces of about 1-2.2 cm3 were preserved in RNAlater solution and stored at -80 °C until use. These data are taken from a study of tumor and adjacent non-tumor tissue in lung cancer (dated by TCRdb to the late 2010s). About the full investigation: Of the cohort, more than ten patients had adenocarcinoma, 2 had squamous cell carcinoma and 1 had small cell lung cancer. Among the approximately 15 patients, ages ranged from roughly 31 to 80 years, about 10 were men and 5 were women, and disease was TNM stage I to III. In total, sequencing yielded 125,075,908 productive TCRbeta reads, which works out to an average of approximately 4 million reads per sample. The study compared bulk TCRbeta repertoires from lung tumor tissue and matched distant non-tumor lung tissue of approximately 15 lung cancer patients. For each patient, one tumor sample and one normal lung sample were taken, giving some 33 paired specimens that underwent TCRbeta CDR3 sequencing.

Points the paper makes about the study in general: The top 100 clones accounted for a significantly larger cumulative portion of the repertoire in normal lung than in tumor tissue. The methods do not name the sequencing platform or mention unique molecular identifiers. TCR diversity was significantly higher in younger patients, and higher tumor TCR diversity was associated with shorter overall and disease-free survival. Because peripheral blood was not sequenced, blood TCRbeta repertoires in the lung cancer patients of the study were not examined. Tumor tissue showed significantly greater TCR diversity (inverse Simpson) than normal lung tissue (431.37 vs 166.20, P = 0.0075, Mann-Whitney U test). Only approximately 14 patients were in the cohort, and the authors stated that larger samples and more detailed clinical data are needed.

From its cysteine to its phenylalanine, the CDR3 spans 13 amino acids. The only DNA kept is the CDR3, 39 bases in frame from the first base. The junction shows trimming of 4 bases on V and 5 bases on J, plus 12 bases between the germline ends. In the germline V gene, CDR1 corresponds to SGHRS and CDR2 to YFSETQ. Libraries came from multiplex PCR. The listed sequencing device is Illumina HiSeq 2500. Following protocols modified from ARM-PCR, the researchers constructed TCRbeta libraries through three rounds of nested PCR with primers (Table S4). PCR products of 200-500 bp were gel-excised and purified with the QIAquick gel extraction kit before sequencing. In the original analysis: Trimmomatic was used to clean the reads, FLASH merged the cleaned reads into complete CDR3 sequences, and MiTCR assigned the sequences to V(D)J germline segments. VDJtools was used to compute clonal diversity as the inverse Simpson's index. In-frame sequences without a premature stop codon were defined as productive reads. The public reads were reprocessed in TCRdb via fastp at Q25 and MiXCR, keeping in-frame beta chains. Rows are unified per CDR3 protein, each entry keeping the most common DNA and genes. TCRdb assigned the V and J calls; the authors' analysis was not used. Here the sample has fewer than 130,000 distinct CDR3 sequences; 84% occur a single time. Approximately 22% of the sample is held by the ten biggest clonotypes.

The sequenced material came from lung tumor tissue. The TCR was taken from a man in his 70s with non-small cell lung cancer. The V and J segments used are TRBV5-1 and TRBJ2-5, with TRBD1 perhaps the D gene, on 6 matching bases. The bases read TGCGCCAGCAGCGAAACAGGGACGGAGACCCAGTACTTC. Translated, this is CASSETGTETQYF.